A selection of T cell receptor beta chains follows, all from one sample in a study of T cells after yellow fever vaccination. Each CDR3 protein is one row after TCRdb ran MiXCR on the 5' RACE reads. The sample yields about 320,000 distinct CDR3 sequences, about an eighth seen once. The sequencing used CD4+ T cells sorted from PBMCs, collected 15 days after the yellow fever booster vaccination. The receptors come from a man aged 18 to 30 who received the YFV17D yellow fever vaccine. The CDR3 runs from the conserved cysteine through the conserved F or W. Fields, in order: D gene, J gene, clone size, V gene, CDR3 protein, CDR3 DNA. A D gene is named only where the DNA matches it firmly. Size tells how often a clone was seen (once, few, many) or the class of an expanded clone, and some rows leave it out.

d_gene: NA
j_gene: TRBJ2-5
abundance: few
v_gene: TRBV2
CDR3aa: CASTEGGTQYF
CDR3nt: TGTGCCAGCACCGAGGGGGGAACCCAGTACTTC

d_gene: NA
j_gene: TRBJ2-2
abundance: NA
v_gene: TRBV6-4
CDR3aa: CASMADRAGELFF
CDR3nt: TGTGCCAGCATGGCCGATCGGGCCGGGGAGCTGTTTTTT

d_gene: TRBD1
j_gene: TRBJ2-2
abundance: NA
v_gene: TRBV20-1
CDR3aa: CSAYPDRAATGELFF
CDR3nt: TGCAGTGCTTATCCAGACAGGGCCGCCACCGGGGAGCTGTTTTTT

d_gene: NA
j_gene: TRBJ1-1
abundance: NA
v_gene: TRBV6-5
CDR3aa: CASSYSLRHTEAFF
CDR3nt: TGTGCCAGCAGTTACTCGCTACGACACACTGAAGCTTTCTTT

d_gene: NA
j_gene: TRBJ2-2
abundance: few
v_gene: TRBV6-2/TRBV6-3
CDR3aa: CASSYGVTNTGELFF
CDR3nt: TGTGCCAGCAGTTACGGGGTTACTAACACCGGGGAGCTGTTTTTT

d_gene: NA
j_gene: TRBJ1-2
abundance: few
v_gene: TRBV7-2
CDR3aa: CASSFISGVNYGYTF
CDR3nt: TGTGCCAGCAGCTTCATCTCAGGGGTAAACTATGGCTACACCTTC

d_gene: NA
j_gene: TRBJ1-5
abundance: NA
v_gene: TRBV7-2
CDR3aa: CASSLVHGSYNQPQHF
CDR3nt: TGTGCCAGCAGCTTAGTGCACGGGAGCTACAATCAGCCCCAGCATTTT

d_gene: NA
j_gene: TRBJ1-4
abundance: NA
v_gene: TRBV5-1
CDR3aa: CASSVGAGEKLFF
CDR3nt: TGCGCCAGCAGCGTGGGGGCTGGTGAAAAACTGTTTTTT

d_gene: NA
j_gene: TRBJ2-1
abundance: many
v_gene: TRBV20-1
CDR3aa: CSAAAADNEQFF
CDR3nt: TGCAGTGCAGCGGCGGCAGACAATGAGCAGTTCTTC

d_gene: TRBD2
j_gene: TRBJ2-3
abundance: NA
v_gene: TRBV12-3/TRBV12-4
CDR3aa: CASSLVGLATDTQYF
CDR3nt: TGTGCCAGCAGTTTAGTCGGACTAGCGACAGATACGCAGTATTTT

d_gene: TRBD1
j_gene: TRBJ1-2
abundance: NA
v_gene: TRBV6-5
CDR3aa: CASSYDRDYGYTF
CDR3nt: TGTGCCAGCAGTTACGACAGGGACTATGGCTACACCTTC

d_gene: NA
j_gene: TRBJ2-1
abundance: few
v_gene: TRBV29-1
CDR3aa: CSVTSRGQSSYNEQFF
CDR3nt: TGCAGCGTTACTAGCCGGGGCCAGAGCTCCTACAATGAGCAGTTCTTC

d_gene: NA
j_gene: TRBJ1-5
abundance: few
v_gene: TRBV29-1
CDR3aa: CSVGDSDQPQHF
CDR3nt: TGCAGCGTTGGAGACAGCGACCAGCCCCAGCATTTT

d_gene: TRBD2
j_gene: TRBJ2-1
abundance: NA
v_gene: TRBV4-1
CDR3aa: CASSQAASGGSSYNEQFF
CDR3nt: TGCGCCAGCAGCCAAGCCGCGAGCGGGGGGAGCTCCTACAATGAGCAGTTCTTC

d_gene: NA
j_gene: TRBJ2-3
abundance: few
v_gene: TRBV4-3
CDR3aa: CASSQDYHLDTDTQYF
CDR3nt: TGCGCCAGCAGCCAAGATTATCACTTAGACACAGATACGCAGTATTTT

d_gene: NA
j_gene: TRBJ2-3
abundance: NA
v_gene: TRBV10-3
CDR3aa: CAISDGSSGVTQYF
CDR3nt: TGTGCCATCAGTGATGGGTCCAGCGGAGTCACGCAGTATTTT

d_gene: NA
j_gene: TRBJ1-1
abundance: NA
v_gene: TRBV28
CDR3aa: CASSLSREAFF
CDR3nt: TGTGCCAGCAGCCTGAGCAGGGAAGCTTTCTTT

d_gene: NA
j_gene: TRBJ1-1
abundance: NA
v_gene: TRBV12-3/TRBV12-4
CDR3aa: CASSLVGLNTEAFF
CDR3nt: TGTGCCAGCAGTTTGGTTGGGCTGAACACTGAAGCTTTCTTT

d_gene: NA
j_gene: TRBJ1-5
abundance: many
v_gene: TRBV7-2
CDR3aa: CASSLDGLNQPQHF
CDR3nt: TGTGCCAGCAGCTTAGACGGACTGAATCAGCCCCAGCATTTT

d_gene: NA
j_gene: TRBJ1-6
abundance: many
v_gene: TRBV5-1
CDR3aa: CASSLGTGADNSPLHF
CDR3nt: TGCGCCAGCAGCCTGGGGACCGGTGCTGATAATTCACCCCTCCACTTT

d_gene: NA
j_gene: TRBJ2-6
abundance: few
v_gene: TRBV6-1
CDR3aa: CASLRGPSANVLTF
CDR3nt: TGTGCCAGCCTTAGGGGTCCGTCGGCCAACGTCCTGACTTTC

d_gene: NA
j_gene: TRBJ1-3
abundance: few
v_gene: TRBV12-3/TRBV12-4
CDR3aa: CASSFHNSGNTIYF
CDR3nt: TGTGCCAGCAGTTTTCACAACTCTGGAAACACCATATATTTT

d_gene: TRBD1
j_gene: TRBJ2-1
abundance: many
v_gene: TRBV11-2
CDR3aa: CASSRQGVSYNEQFF
CDR3nt: TGTGCCAGCAGCAGGCAGGGGGTCTCCTACAATGAGCAGTTCTTC

d_gene: NA
j_gene: TRBJ1-2
abundance: many
v_gene: TRBV5-5
CDR3aa: CASSLDQPFGYTF
CDR3nt: TGTGCCAGCAGCTTGGACCAACCGTTTGGCTACACCTTC

d_gene: NA
j_gene: TRBJ1-5
abundance: few
v_gene: TRBV19
CDR3aa: CASSYLEQPQHF
CDR3nt: TGTGCCAGTTCCTACCTTGAGCAGCCCCAGCATTTT

d_gene: NA
j_gene: TRBJ1-6
abundance: NA
v_gene: TRBV20-1
CDR3aa: CSAKGQSNSPLHF
CDR3nt: TGCAGTGCTAAAGGACAATCGAATTCACCCCTCCACTTT

d_gene: NA
j_gene: TRBJ1-2
abundance: NA
v_gene: TRBV7-2
CDR3aa: CASSPPVGTNYGYTF
CDR3nt: TGTGCCAGCAGCCCGCCGGTCGGGACAAACTATGGCTACACCTTC

d_gene: NA
j_gene: TRBJ1-5
abundance: few
v_gene: TRBV7-9
CDR3aa: CASSPGQGKNSNQPQHF
CDR3nt: TGTGCCAGCAGCCCTGGACAAGGCAAAAATAGCAATCAGCCCCAGCATTTT

d_gene: TRBD1
j_gene: TRBJ1-6
abundance: NA
v_gene: TRBV12-3/TRBV12-4
CDR3aa: CASSKGQGHSPLHF
CDR3nt: TGTGCCAGCAGTAAAGGACAGGGACATTCACCCCTCCACTTT

d_gene: NA
j_gene: TRBJ1-2
abundance: many
v_gene: TRBV28
CDR3aa: CASSRGNYGYTF
CDR3nt: TGTGCCAGCAGCAGGGGAAACTATGGCTACACCTTC

d_gene: NA
j_gene: TRBJ1-4
abundance: few
v_gene: TRBV6-1
CDR3aa: CASTGSVTNEKLFF
CDR3nt: TGTGCCAGCACCGGGTCGGTAACTAATGAAAAACTGTTTTTT